The T cell receptor (beta chain) described here comes from a study of cytomegalovirus exposure and HLA in healthy donors. Deletions cut 7 bases from V and 5 bases from J, with 11 bases between. CDR3 length equals 12 residues. CDR1 is SNHLY and CDR2 is FYNNEI in the germline V gene. Amplification used 60 Vbeta primers and 13 Jbeta primers. TCRdb's copy holds only in-frame clones and misses some; the assay was immunoSEQ multiplex PCR. The profile covers some 170,000 clones, with just under 80% appearing a single time and around 1.3% taken by the ten largest. The sequencing sample was made of PBMCs. The receptor's source is a woman between 45 and 65 years old in good health and CMV-seronegative. The chain carries TRBV2 and TRBJ1-2; maybe TRBD1 (6 bases). DNA for the CDR3: TGTGCCAGCAATTCACAGGGATATGGCTACACCTTC. The encoded protein is CASNSQGYGYTF.